This T cell receptor (beta chain) was sequenced during a study of cytomegalovirus exposure and HLA in healthy donors. PCR amplification relied on 60 Vbeta primers (plus 13 Jbeta primers). Using immunoSEQ multiplex PCR, the repertoire was profiled, and TCRdb retains in-frame clones only, with some absent. The table shows 150,000 to 200,000 clones, with over 80% occurring only once. Germline assignment: CDR1 LNHDA and CDR2 SQIVND (reference sequence). The V and J ends lost 7 bases and 5 bases, in that order; junction bases with no gene match: 15. This CDR3 comprises 17 residues. On this clone itself: As yet, its antigen is unknown.

Study results and caveats: It has been reported that TCR beta sequences accurately predicted the HLA-A and HLA-B alleles of most subjects.

The sequenced sample was PBMCs. The receptor comes from a male donor in good health and CMV-seropositive. The rearrangement links TRBV19 to TRBJ2-5; 11 bases match TRBD2. CDR3 DNA sequence: TGTGCCAGTACCCCGGGGGGTAGCGGGAGGGCCTGGGAGACCCAGTACTTC. As protein: CASTPGGSGRAWETQYF.